This T cell receptor beta chain was sequenced in a study of T cells of healthy individuals. CDR1 is SGHTA and CDR2 is FQGNSA in the germline V gene. Trimming took 10 bases from V and 5 from J, leaving 20 bases between them. CDR3 length equals 14 residues. This clonotype was detected a few times. Via MiXCR, TCRdb re-called the 5' RACE reads, giving one row per CDR3 protein. The sample shows nearly 100,000 distinct CDR3 sequences, approximately 18% of them seen only once. This TCR was recovered from a human donor in good health. V and J are TRBV7-2 and TRBJ2-5; D unresolved. The CDR3 is CATKNKVEYETQYF. The CDR3 coding sequence is TGTGCCACCAAAAATAAGGTTGAGTACGAGACCCAGTACTTC. Filled out from reference TRBV7-2 and TRBJ2-5, the complete variable domain reads GAGVSQSPSNKVTEKGKDVELRCDPISGHTALYWYRQSLGQGLEFLIYFQGNSAPDKSGLPSDRFSAERTGGSVSTLTIQRTQQEDSAVYLCATKNKVEYETQYFGPGTRLLVL.